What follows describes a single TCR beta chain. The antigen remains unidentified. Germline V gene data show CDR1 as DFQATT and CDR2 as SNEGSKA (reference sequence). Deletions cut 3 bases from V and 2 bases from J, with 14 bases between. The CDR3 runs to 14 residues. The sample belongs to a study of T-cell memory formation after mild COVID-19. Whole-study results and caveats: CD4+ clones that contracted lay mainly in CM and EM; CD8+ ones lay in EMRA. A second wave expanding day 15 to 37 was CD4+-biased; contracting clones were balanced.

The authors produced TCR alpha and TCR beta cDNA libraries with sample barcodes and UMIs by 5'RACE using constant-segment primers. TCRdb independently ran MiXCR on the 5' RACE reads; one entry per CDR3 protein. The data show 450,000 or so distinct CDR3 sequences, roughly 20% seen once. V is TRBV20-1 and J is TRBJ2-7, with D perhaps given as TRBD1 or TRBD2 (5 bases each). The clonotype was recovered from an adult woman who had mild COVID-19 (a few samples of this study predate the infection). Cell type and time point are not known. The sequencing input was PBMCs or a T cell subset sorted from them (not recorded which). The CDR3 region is CSARPGTATYEQYF. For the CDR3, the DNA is TGCAGTGCTAGGCCCGGGACGGCGACCTACGAGCAGTACTTC.